This T cell receptor (beta chain) was sequenced in a study of ipilimumab plus nivolumab after autologous stem cell transplantation. Study overall: Median doses per patient: about five ipilimumab, fewer than ten nivolumab.

Starting 14 to 28 days after autologous transplant, ipilimumab 1 mg/kg was given. Repertoires were generated with immunoSEQ multiplex PCR, while TCRdb's copy carries only in-frame clones and drops some. This sample has around 10,000 clones, with about 70% found just once. Study results and limitations: TCR repertoire, Treg phenotype and gut microbiota reportedly support more study of this approach.

CDR1 LNHDA and CDR2 SQIVND come from the germline V gene (reference sequence). The CDR3 consists of 13 residues. V was pared by 5 bases and J by 1 base, with 8 bases between. In regard to this clone: Its antigen is still unknown. In the same sample, other DNA sequences code for this CDR3.

The sequencing used PBMCs, collected in a trial of ipilimumab plus nivolumab as post-transplant consolidation. The TCR sequence derives from a female donor with multiple myeloma. The genes are TRBV19 and TRBJ1-1; D is undetermined. CDR3 nucleotides: TGTGCCAGTAGTCTAGGGAGGAACACTGAAGCTTTCTTT. It translates to CASSLGRNTEAFF.